This T cell receptor beta chain was sequenced in a study of cytomegalovirus exposure and HLA in healthy donors. Whole-study findings and limits: There were fewer than 200 TCR beta chains listed as cytomegalovirus-associated.

About this clone itself: Its antigen remains unidentified.

V was trimmed by 0 bases and J by 3 bases, leaving 6 bases between them. There are 14 residues in the CDR3. From germline, CDR1 is SGHRS and CDR2 YFSETQ. The donors were part of the validation cohort, which consisted of some 120 subjects and was separate from the first cohort of about 720 subjects. Data came from immunoSEQ multiplex PCR; TCRdb stores just in-frame clones and leaves some out. This table holds approximately 82,000 clones, roughly 95% found once. The sequence was collected from a woman aged 18-29 years in good health and CMV-seronegative. Sequencing used PBMCs. The chain carries TRBV5-1 and TRBJ1-4; D gene unclear. CDR3 region: CASSLAVSNEKLFF. The CDR3 DNA reads TGCGCCAGCAGCTTGGCGGTTTCTAATGAAAAACTGTTTTTT.